A selection of T cell receptor beta chains follows, all from one sample in a study of shared clonotypes between healthy human individuals. Assay used: immunoSEQ multiplex PCR; TCRdb lists only in-frame clones, some missing. The table records a few million clones, roughly 92% of them present only once. The sequencing input was naive CD4+ T cells from PBMCs. The receptors here all came from a man aged 18 to 30 in good health. Some clones in this sample may be carry-over from other donors' samples. Each CDR3 is given with its conserved first and last residue. The order of the fields is J gene, clone size, V gene, D gene, CDR3 DNA, CDR3 protein. A D gene is named only where the DNA matches it firmly. Size tells how often a clone was seen (once, few, many) or the class of an expanded clone, and some rows leave it out.

>TRBJ2-3|-|TRBV27|-
TGTGCCAGCAGGGTTGGGGTGCATCGCACAGATACGCAGTATTTT
CASRVGVHRTDTQYF
>TRBJ2-5|-|TRBV7-9|TRBD1
TGTGCCAGCAGCTTAGGCGACAGGGGAAAGACCCAGTACTTC
CASSLGDRGKTQYF
>TRBJ1-5|-|TRBV10-3|-
TGTGCCATCAGTGGAAGCGGGGGGAATCAGCCCCAGCATTTT
CAISGSGGNQPQHF
>TRBJ2-1|-|TRBV7-2|-
TGTGCCAGCAGCTTAGGGCTCGGGAACAGGTATGCTGAGCAGTTCTTC
CASSLGLGNRYAEQFF
>TRBJ1-1|-|TRBV30|-
TGTGCCTGGAGTATTCGGAACAGGCACACTGAAGCTTTCTTT
CAWSIRNRHTEAFF
>TRBJ2-6|-|TRBV5-1|-
TGCGCCAGCAGCATCCGTCCAGTCTCTGGGGCCAACGTCCTGACTTTC
CASSIRPVSGANVLTF
>TRBJ2-7|-|TRBV28|-
TGTGCCAGCGGGACCCTAGGGAAGCTCTACGCGCAGTACTTC
CASGTLGKLYAQYF
>TRBJ2-5|-|TRBV5-1|-
TGCGCCAGCAGCTTGGTGGGAGAGACCCAGTACTTC
CASSLVGETQYF
>TRBJ1-1|-|TRBV19|-
TGTGCCACCGGGAGAAGGGGGAACACTGAAGCTTTCTTT
CATGRRGNTEAFF
>TRBJ2-1|once|TRBV7-3|TRBD2
TGTGCCAGCAGCTTATTAGCGACTAGCTATCGTGAGCAGTTCTTC
CASSLLATSYREQFF
>TRBJ2-6|-|TRBV27|-
TGTGCCAGCAGAAGTAGGGGGTCCGGGGCCAACGTCCTGACTTTC
CASRSRGSGANVLTF
>TRBJ1-1|few|TRBV5-1|-
TGCGCCAGCAGCTTGGTTCCCCCCCAAGCTTTCTTT
CASSLVPPQAFF
>TRBJ2-3|-|TRBV27|TRBD2
TGTGCCAGCAGTTCCTACGGAACTAGCGGGAGGGCCGGAGATACGCAGTATTTT
CASSSYGTSGRAGDTQYF
>TRBJ2-1|-|TRBV28|-
TGTGCCAGCAGTTTACCACCAGGCTCCTACAATGAGCAGTTCTTC
CASSLPPGSYNEQFF
>TRBJ1-6|-|TRBV30|TRBD1
TGTGCCTGGAGGGGACAGGGTAATTCACCCCTCCACTTT
CAWRGQGNSPLHF
>TRBJ2-1|-|TRBV5-1|-
TGCGCCAGCAGCTTGAGTCAGGGGAGTACCTACAATGAGCAGTTCTTC
CASSLSQGSTYNEQFF
>TRBJ2-1|-|TRBV7-2|TRBD1
TGTGCCAGCAGCTTAGCCGACAGGGAGACTGAGCAGTTCTTC
CASSLADRETEQFF
>TRBJ2-7|once|TRBV28|TRBD1
TGTGCCAGCAGTGGGGCAGGGGGTTACCCCTACGAGCAGTACTTC
CASSGAGGYPYEQYF
>TRBJ2-3|-|TRBV19|-
TGTGCCAGTAGTTCCCTCCAGCAGAGACAACGCACAGATACGCAGTATTTT
CASSSLQQRQRTDTQYF
>TRBJ1-1|-|TRBV6-5|-
TGTGCCAGCACCGGGGGGGCCGCTGAAGCTTTCTTT
CASTGGAAEAFF
>TRBJ2-7|-|TRBV25-1|TRBD2
TGTGCCACTCCCTCGACTAGCGGGAGTTGGGAGCAGTACTTC
CATPSTSGSWEQYF
>TRBJ2-5|-|TRBV7-3|TRBD1
TGTGCCAGCAGCGTATCAGGGGGCCACCAAGAGACCCAGTACTTC
CASSVSGGHQETQYF
>TRBJ2-1|-|TRBV2|TRBD1
TGTGCCAGCAGCCCGGACAGGGGGCTGGGTAATGAGCAGTTCTTC
CASSPDRGLGNEQFF
>TRBJ2-5|-|TRBV4-1|TRBD2
TGCGCCAGCAGCCAAGATCGCGGACTAGCGGGAGTGGGGGAGACCCAGTACTTC
CASSQDRGLAGVGETQYF
>TRBJ1-2|few|TRBV28|-
TGTGCCAGCAGTTTAGCCGGGACCGGGGGTGGCTACACCTTC
CASSLAGTGGGYTF
>TRBJ1-1|-|TRBV2|TRBD1
TGTGCCAGCAGTGACAGAAGGGACAGTTCAGGGGTCACTGAAGCTTTCTTT
CASSDRRDSSGVTEAFF
>TRBJ1-5|-|TRBV27|-
TGTGCCAGCAGTTGGGGAGGACACCTTAGCAATCAGCCCCAGCATTTT
CASSWGGHLSNQPQHF